This T cell receptor (beta chain) derives from a study of regulatory T cells in long-lasting Graves disease. The study, taken as a whole, reports: Only peripheral blood was studied, not thyroid tissue. Persistent cases favored TRBV28, TRBJ1-2 and TRBJ2-5.

The germline V and J ends were trimmed by 0 bases and 5 bases, with 13 bases remaining between them. Germline CDR1 MGHRA, CDR2 YSYEKL. The CDR3 loop spans 15 amino acids. This clonotype was detected ten times or more. The target antigen is unknown. Relying on iRepertoire HTBI primers and Arm-PCR of CDR3 regions, the team built TCR beta libraries. Each CDR3 protein gets one entry after TCRdb re-called the multiplex PCR reads with MiXCR. The sample has more than 300,000 distinct CDR3 sequences, 15% to 17% seen once. The time point: newly diagnosed GD, antithyroid drugs for less than 3 months. Scientists built the TCR library using RNA that was extracted from PBMCs. Patients of an endocrinology department in Xi'an, China, were included.

The genes are TRBV4-1 and TRBJ1-1, with D unresolved. The input for sequencing was peripheral blood mononuclear cells (PBMCs), taken at new diagnosis, from a patient treated with antithyroid drugs. The TCR sequence derives from a female donor with Graves disease. Here the CDR3 reads CASSQDWAVETEAFF. Written as DNA, the CDR3 is TGCGCCAGCAGCCAAGATTGGGCAGTTGAGACTGAAGCTTTCTTT.